The clone carrying this T cell receptor (beta chain) was observed a few times. The antigen remains undetermined. These data belong to a study of blood T cells in healthy people across ages. Whole-study findings and limits: Roughly linearly, TCR beta diversity per million T cells fell as age increased. Aged donors had fewer naive CD4+ cells and lower diversity than long-lived donors. Donor CMV status was unknown, possibly confounding expanded clonotype changes.

The extraction recovered at least 5.5 micrograms of total RNA per sample. This CDR3 region has 15 residues. V lost 5 bases to trimming and J lost 0 bases, with 12 bases between them. Germline V gene sequence: CDR1 SGHRS, CDR2 YFSETQ. A second about 7 to 12 cycle PCR used barcoded and J-beta primers. TCRdb independently ran MiXCR on the 5' RACE reads; one entry per CDR3 protein. This table has about 1,500,000 distinct CDR3 sequences, about 28% appearing once. Material: blood. The clonotype was recovered from a woman in her thirties in good health. The V gene is TRBV5-1, the J gene TRBJ2-1; D remains ambiguous. CDR3 amino acids: CASSWFQSSYNEQFF. CDR3 bases: TGCGCCAGCAGTTGGTTTCAGAGCTCCTACAATGAGCAGTTCTTC. The entire variable domain, with the rest obtained from reference TRBV5-1 and TRBJ2-1, is as follows: KAGVTQTPRYLIKTRGQQVTLSCSPISGHRSVSWYQQTPGQGLQFLFEYFSETQRNKGNFPGRFSGRQFSNSRSEMNVSTLELGDSALYLCASSWFQSSYNEQFFGPGTRLTVL.